This T cell receptor beta chain is drawn from a study of blood T cell repertoires in COVID-19. Study-wide background: Collection of acute and convalescent COVID-19 samples took place in the United States, Italy and Spain. T cells, B-cell-depleted T cells, or PBMCs provided the cDNA or gDNA that served as material.

Sequenced by immunoSEQ multiplex PCR; TCRdb stores in-frame clones only, minus some. The sample records over 250,000 clones, under 90% being singletons. Trimming stripped 3 bases from V and 6 bases from J, with 14 bases between. The germline V gene has CDR1 LGHNA and CDR2 YNFKEQ. The CDR3 spans 14 residues. The chain has TRBV4-2 and TRBJ1-1, with D perhaps TRBD1 (6 bases). The sample was peripheral blood. The clonotype comes from a man between 50 and 59 years old with acute or convalescent COVID-19. The CDR3 loop is CASSHGGGGPEAFF. The CDR3 region has the DNA TGTGCCAGCAGCCACGGTGGGGGGGGCCCTGAAGCTTTCTTT.